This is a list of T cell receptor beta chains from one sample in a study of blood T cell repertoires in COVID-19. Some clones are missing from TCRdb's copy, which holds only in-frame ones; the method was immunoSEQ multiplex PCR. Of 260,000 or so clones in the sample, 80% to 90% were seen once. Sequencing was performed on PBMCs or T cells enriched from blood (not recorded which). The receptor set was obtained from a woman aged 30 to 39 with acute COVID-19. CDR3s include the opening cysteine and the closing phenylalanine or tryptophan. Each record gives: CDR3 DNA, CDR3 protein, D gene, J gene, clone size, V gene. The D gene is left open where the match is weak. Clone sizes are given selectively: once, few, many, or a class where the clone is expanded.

CDR3 DNA: TGTGCCAGCAGCTTAGTACCCGGGGAGGTGCAGTTCTTC
CDR3 protein: CASSLVPGEVQFF
D gene: .
J gene: TRBJ2-1
clone size: .
V gene: TRBV7-2

CDR3 DNA: TGTGCCACCTACCAGGGGTTTGAATATGGCTACACCTTC
CDR3 protein: CATYQGFEYGYTF
D gene: .
J gene: TRBJ1-2
clone size: .
V gene: TRBV7-2

CDR3 DNA: TGTGCCAGCAGTGGTTTCTCTAGCACAGATACGCAGTATTTT
CDR3 protein: CASSGFSSTDTQYF
D gene: .
J gene: TRBJ2-3
clone size: .
V gene: TRBV2

CDR3 DNA: TGCGCCAGCAGCCCTCGAGTGGTTCCCTCCGAGCAGTACTTC
CDR3 protein: CASSPRVVPSEQYF
D gene: .
J gene: TRBJ2-7
clone size: .
V gene: TRBV5-1

CDR3 DNA: TGTGCCAGCAGCCGGACAGAGAACTATGGCTACACCTTC
CDR3 protein: CASSRTENYGYTF
D gene: .
J gene: TRBJ1-2
clone size: .
V gene: TRBV6-5

CDR3 DNA: TGTGCCAGCAGTGCGGAGCGGGGGGGCATCACAGATACGCAGTATTTT
CDR3 protein: CASSAERGGITDTQYF
D gene: TRBD2
J gene: TRBJ2-3
clone size: .
V gene: TRBV2

CDR3 DNA: TGCGCCAGCAGCTACAGGGTGGACTATGGCTACACCTTC
CDR3 protein: CASSYRVDYGYTF
D gene: .
J gene: TRBJ1-2
clone size: few
V gene: TRBV10-1

CDR3 DNA: TGTGCCAGCAGTTCTACAGGGAATCAGCCCCAGCATTTT
CDR3 protein: CASSSTGNQPQHF
D gene: .
J gene: TRBJ1-5
clone size: .
V gene: TRBV27

CDR3 DNA: TGTGCCAGCAGCTTGATGGTGGACAGAAGACGGAATGAAAAACTGTTTTTT
CDR3 protein: CASSLMVDRRRNEKLFF
D gene: .
J gene: TRBJ1-4
clone size: once
V gene: TRBV5-6

CDR3 DNA: TGTGCCTGGAGTGTCCAGGGGGGCCCAGACACCGGGGAGCTGTTTTTT
CDR3 protein: CAWSVQGGPDTGELFF
D gene: .
J gene: TRBJ2-2
clone size: .
V gene: TRBV30

CDR3 DNA: TGTGCCAGCAGCTTATATTTCGGTCCGGATACGCAGTATTTT
CDR3 protein: CASSLYFGPDTQYF
D gene: .
J gene: TRBJ2-3
clone size: .
V gene: TRBV11-2

CDR3 DNA: TGTGCCAGCAGCGTAGACAGGGGGCTTAACTACACCTTC
CDR3 protein: CASSVDRGLNYTF
D gene: TRBD1
J gene: TRBJ1-2
clone size: .
V gene: TRBV9

CDR3 DNA: TGCGCCAGCAGCCGCGGACAGGGGCGTGCAACTAATGAAAAACTGTTTTTT
CDR3 protein: CASSRGQGRATNEKLFF
D gene: TRBD1
J gene: TRBJ1-4
clone size: .
V gene: TRBV4-1

CDR3 DNA: TGCGCCAGCAGCTTTGAGGGTTCTGGAAACACCATATATTTT
CDR3 protein: CASSFEGSGNTIYF
D gene: .
J gene: TRBJ1-3
clone size: once
V gene: TRBV5-1

CDR3 DNA: TGTGCCAGTAGTACGACAGGGCAAGGCCCATTCCCCGGGGAGCTGTTTTTT
CDR3 protein: CASSTTGQGPFPGELFF
D gene: TRBD1
J gene: TRBJ2-2
clone size: few
V gene: TRBV19

CDR3 DNA: TGCGCCAGCAGCTACGACAGTGATTCACCCCTCCACTTT
CDR3 protein: CASSYDSDSPLHF
D gene: .
J gene: TRBJ1-6
clone size: .
V gene: TRBV5-1

CDR3 DNA: TGTGCCAGCAGCTTGGCCGGGGGACAGCGCTCCTACGAGCAGTACTTC
CDR3 protein: CASSLAGGQRSYEQYF
D gene: .
J gene: TRBJ2-7
clone size: .
V gene: TRBV5-4

CDR3 DNA: TGTGCCAGCAGTCTGACAGGGGGCGTATCTGAAGCTTTCTTT
CDR3 protein: CASSLTGGVSEAFF
D gene: TRBD1
J gene: TRBJ1-1
clone size: once
V gene: TRBV7-6

CDR3 DNA: TGTGCCAGCAGCTGGGGGGAGGGGAGCCAAGAGACCCAGTACTTC
CDR3 protein: CASSWGEGSQETQYF
D gene: TRBD2
J gene: TRBJ2-5
clone size: .
V gene: TRBV7-2

CDR3 DNA: TGTGCCAGCCTCGACAGATACACAGATACGCAGTATTTT
CDR3 protein: CASLDRYTDTQYF
D gene: .
J gene: TRBJ2-3
clone size: .
V gene: TRBV11-2

CDR3 DNA: TGTGCCAGCAGCCCCGGGGGACAGGCGGCAGGAAACACCATATATTTT
CDR3 protein: CASSPGGQAAGNTIYF
D gene: TRBD1
J gene: TRBJ1-3
clone size: .
V gene: TRBV3-1/TRBV3-2

CDR3 DNA: TGTGCCAGCTCCTCGGACAGGGTTGGTGGCTACACCTTC
CDR3 protein: CASSSDRVGGYTF
D gene: TRBD1
J gene: TRBJ1-2
clone size: .
V gene: TRBV18

CDR3 DNA: TGCGCCAGCAGCCAATATGCAGCCTACGAGCAGTACTTC
CDR3 protein: CASSQYAAYEQYF
D gene: .
J gene: TRBJ2-7
clone size: .
V gene: TRBV4-1

CDR3 DNA: TGCGCCAGCAGTCAAGGACAGGACCTCTCTGGAAACACCATATATTTT
CDR3 protein: CASSQGQDLSGNTIYF
D gene: TRBD1
J gene: TRBJ1-3
clone size: .
V gene: TRBV10-2

CDR3 DNA: TGCGCCAGCAGCCAAGATCGGGGAGAGAATGAAAAACTGTTTTTT
CDR3 protein: CASSQDRGENEKLFF
D gene: .
J gene: TRBJ1-4
clone size: .
V gene: TRBV4-3

CDR3 DNA: TGCAGCGTTGTTAGCGGGGCAGCCTACGGGAGCCAGTACTTC
CDR3 protein: CSVVSGAAYGSQYF
D gene: TRBD2
J gene: TRBJ2-5
clone size: .
V gene: TRBV29-1

CDR3 DNA: TGTGCTAGTGGTTTGGTAGGTTTAGGACAGTCCAATCAGCCCCAGCATTTT
CDR3 protein: CASGLVGLGQSNQPQHF
D gene: .
J gene: TRBJ1-5
clone size: .
V gene: TRBV12-5

CDR3 DNA: TGTGCCAGCTCACCACCTGCGGGACAGGGGGAAAAACTGTTTTTT
CDR3 protein: CASSPPAGQGEKLFF
D gene: TRBD1
J gene: TRBJ1-4
clone size: .
V gene: TRBV18

CDR3 DNA: TGTGCCAGCGGAGTCCCGGGACAGGGAAACTATGGCTACACCTTC
CDR3 protein: CASGVPGQGNYGYTF
D gene: TRBD1
J gene: TRBJ1-2
clone size: .
V gene: TRBV28

CDR3 DNA: TGTGCCAGCAGCACGGTACAGGGGTCGGCTGGCTACACCTTC
CDR3 protein: CASSTVQGSAGYTF
D gene: TRBD1
J gene: TRBJ1-2
clone size: few
V gene: TRBV27

CDR3 DNA: TGTGCCAGCACCCAACTAGGAGACACTGAAGCTTTCTTT
CDR3 protein: CASTQLGDTEAFF
D gene: .
J gene: TRBJ1-1
clone size: .
V gene: TRBV13

CDR3 DNA: TGTGCCAGTAGTTCCTCCTCAGATCAGCCCCAGCATTTT
CDR3 protein: CASSSSSDQPQHF
D gene: .
J gene: TRBJ1-5
clone size: few
V gene: TRBV19

CDR3 DNA: TGTGCCAGCAGCAAACGGGTCGATAATTCACCCCTCCACTTT
CDR3 protein: CASSKRVDNSPLHF
D gene: .
J gene: TRBJ1-6
clone size: .
V gene: TRBV2

CDR3 DNA: TGTGCCAGCAGCTTGGCTCGAGGACAGTTGAACACTGAAGCTTTCTTT
CDR3 protein: CASSLARGQLNTEAFF
D gene: .
J gene: TRBJ1-1
clone size: .
V gene: TRBV5-8

CDR3 DNA: TGTGCCAGCAGCCCAAGGCTAGGGGAAAGCTACACCTTC
CDR3 protein: CASSPRLGESYTF
D gene: .
J gene: TRBJ1-2
clone size: .
V gene: TRBV3-1/TRBV3-2

CDR3 DNA: TGTGCCAGTAGCCCAGGAAGCGCGGGGGGCCCTAATGAGCAGTTCTTC
CDR3 protein: CASSPGSAGGPNEQFF
D gene: TRBD2
J gene: TRBJ2-1
clone size: .
V gene: TRBV19

CDR3 DNA: TGTGCCAGCAGCCACGGACAGGGACAAGAGACCCAGTACTTC
CDR3 protein: CASSHGQGQETQYF
D gene: TRBD1
J gene: TRBJ2-5
clone size: .
V gene: TRBV5-4

CDR3 DNA: TGCGCCAGCAGCGCCTGCCCGAGGGACAGGGGGCGACCAACTAATGAAAAACTGTTTTTT
CDR3 protein: CASSACPRDRGRPTNEKLFF
D gene: TRBD1
J gene: TRBJ1-4
clone size: once
V gene: TRBV23-1

CDR3 DNA: TGTGCCAGCTCGGGACTCCTCACAGATACGCAGTATTTT
CDR3 protein: CASSGLLTDTQYF
D gene: .
J gene: TRBJ2-3
clone size: once
V gene: TRBV18

CDR3 DNA: TGTGCCAGTAAGGAGGTTTGGAGCGGGGGGGCCTCTGAGCAGTTCTTC
CDR3 protein: CASKEVWSGGASEQFF
D gene: TRBD2
J gene: TRBJ2-1
clone size: .
V gene: TRBV19

CDR3 DNA: TGCGCCAGCAAGTCCGGCGGGGGCTCCTACAATGAGCAGTTCTTC
CDR3 protein: CASKSGGGSYNEQFF
D gene: TRBD2
J gene: TRBJ2-1
clone size: .
V gene: TRBV5-1

CDR3 DNA: TGTGCCAGCAGCCTTAACAGGGTTGCCTACGAGCAGTACTTC
CDR3 protein: CASSLNRVAYEQYF
D gene: .
J gene: TRBJ2-7
clone size: once
V gene: TRBV6-2/TRBV6-3

CDR3 DNA: TGTGCCAGTAGTAGGGCAGGGATCGACGGCTACACCTTC
CDR3 protein: CASSRAGIDGYTF
D gene: .
J gene: TRBJ1-2
clone size: .
V gene: TRBV19

CDR3 DNA: TGTGCCAGCAGCCAAGCGGGGGTGCTTACCATCTCTGGAAACACCATATATTTT
CDR3 protein: CASSQAGVLTISGNTIYF
D gene: .
J gene: TRBJ1-3
clone size: .
V gene: TRBV3-1/TRBV3-2

CDR3 DNA: TGTGCCAGTAGTATAGGTCAGGGTCTGAACACTGAAGCTTTCTTT
CDR3 protein: CASSIGQGLNTEAFF
D gene: .
J gene: TRBJ1-1
clone size: once
V gene: TRBV19

CDR3 DNA: TGCAGCGTTGACAGAAGCCCAGGGACCACAAGAGGGGGACACTACGAGCAGTACTTC
CDR3 protein: CSVDRSPGTTRGGHYEQYF
D gene: .
J gene: TRBJ2-7
clone size: .
V gene: TRBV29-1

CDR3 DNA: TGTGCCAGTGGCCTAACCGGGGCCTACGAGCAGTACTTC
CDR3 protein: CASGLTGAYEQYF
D gene: .
J gene: TRBJ2-7
clone size: .
V gene: TRBV19

CDR3 DNA: TGTGCCAGCAGCCCCCCCGGGACAGGGGCCTACGAGCAGTACTTC
CDR3 protein: CASSPPGTGAYEQYF
D gene: TRBD1
J gene: TRBJ2-7
clone size: .
V gene: TRBV5-4

CDR3 DNA: TGCGCCAGCAGACTCGACAGGGCGACCCCTGGAAACACCATATATTTT
CDR3 protein: CASRLDRATPGNTIYF
D gene: TRBD1
J gene: TRBJ1-3
clone size: .
V gene: TRBV4-3

CDR3 DNA: TGTGCCAGCAGCGTAGAGGCTAGCGGGGGATCTGAGCAGTTCTTC
CDR3 protein: CASSVEASGGSEQFF
D gene: TRBD2
J gene: TRBJ2-1
clone size: .
V gene: TRBV9